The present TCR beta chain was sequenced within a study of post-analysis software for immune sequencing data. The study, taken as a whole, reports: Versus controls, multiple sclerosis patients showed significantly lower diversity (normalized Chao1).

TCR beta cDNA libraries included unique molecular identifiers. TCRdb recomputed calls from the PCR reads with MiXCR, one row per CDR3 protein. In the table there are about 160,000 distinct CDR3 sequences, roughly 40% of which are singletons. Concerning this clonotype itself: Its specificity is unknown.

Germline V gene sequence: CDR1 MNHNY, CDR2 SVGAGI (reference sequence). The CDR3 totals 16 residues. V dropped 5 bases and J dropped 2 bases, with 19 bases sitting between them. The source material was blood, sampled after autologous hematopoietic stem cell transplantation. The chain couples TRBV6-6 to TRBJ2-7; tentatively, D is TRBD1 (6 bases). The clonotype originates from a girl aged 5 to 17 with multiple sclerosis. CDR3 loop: CASSPFWGHFPYEQYF. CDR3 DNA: TGTGCCAGCAGTCCTTTCTGGGGACACTTCCCCTACGAGCAGTACTTC.